This TCR beta chain is from a study of shared clonotypes between healthy human individuals (dated by TCRdb to 2020 to 2021). Study-level background: The cohort comprised a couple of women and three men aged 18 to 49 years. Per donor, three plates each were used for CD4 naive and CD4 memory, two for CD8 naive, and one for CD8 memory. To estimate repertoire size and how much clonotype sharing occurs between individuals, the study deeply sequenced the blood TCR repertoires of roughly 5 healthy adults. To increase sequencing depth and limit assay-specific biases, different laboratories used diverse techniques to prepare libraries and sequence TCR repertoires. Per donor, leukapheresis produced somewhere between about 0.8 and 9.5 billion PBMCs. What the authors observed across the whole study: Pairwise subsampling indicated that sequencing depth was expected to affect the degree of clonotype sharing among donors. When a handful of donors were compared, the shared fraction of clonotypes was 5% to 6.5% for naive CD4, around 4% for naive CD8, about 2.5% for memory CD4, and roughly 0.4% for memory CD8. Rarefaction of sorted-subset datasets indicated incomplete sequencing despite the large sequencing depth. Compared with non-shared clonotypes, the clonotypes found in all four sorted-subset donors had higher generation probabilities. The small number of donors limited the genetic and exposure-history diversity represented. Only blood was sampled, and tissue TCR repertoires likely differ from those in blood. Larger estimated clonotype richness was generally found for naive subsets than for memory subsets.

Turning to this clone: Its antigen is unknown. The record has no base qualities; no much larger clone is one base away.

The donors were healthy, HIV-negative adults with no recently reported acute infections or vaccinations. Every donor was a Caucasian adult residing in Nashville, Tennessee, USA. Magnetic negative selection was used to enrich CD4+ T cells, after which naive cells were positively selected on CD45RA and the negative fraction became the memory subset. After blood collection by leukapheresis, PBMCs were isolated using Ficoll-Histopaque density gradient centrifugation and then cryopreserved in the vapor phase of liquid nitrogen. Analytical flow cytometry was used to check the purity and quantity of every magnetically sorted T cell population. From each sorted fraction, genomic DNA was isolated and quantified by UV absorbance on a Nanodrop 2000c. Inclusive of the bounding cysteine and phenylalanine, the CDR3 is 14 residues long. The entry retains the CDR3 DNA only, 42 bases that are in frame from base 1. CDR1 and CDR2, looked up from the germline V gene, are SGHRS and YFSETQ. V is cut by 4 bases and J by 0 bases, and the space between the germline ends is 11 bases.

TCR CDR3 regions were amplified from genomic DNA by multiplex PCR using the deep immunoSEQ assay. Extracted genomic DNA from each cell subset was spread evenly across all wells of several immunoSEQ 96-well plates, with each plate serving as a replicate. For sorted subsets, each replicate PCR was loaded with 150 to 250 ng genomic DNA, equivalent to about 30,000 T cell genomes. Purified libraries were measured with a Qubit 3.0 fluorometer, size-checked on a Bioanalyzer 2100, and measured again with the KAPA Library Quantification kit. Each immunoSEQ 96-well plate was sequenced on its own single-read 150-cycle Illumina NextSeq 550 flow cell. The original methods were these. Because the immunoSEQ output included only junctional sequences and no quality scores, the filtering could not be the same as the filtering used for full-length reads. To assign V/J genes and CDR3, sequences were annotated using PyIR, a Python wrapper for IgBLAST v1.9, with IMGT germline references. Reads were filtered out if the reads had weak V/J assignments (E-value above 1e-6), no CDR3, stop codons, out-of-frame junctions, or ambiguous translated residues. V3J clonotypes were defined as sequences sharing the same inferred V gene, J gene, and CDR3 amino acid sequence. The percentage overlap between two repertoires was calculated by dividing the number of shared unique clonotypes by the size of the smaller repertoire. RTK rarefaction, the Chao1 estimator, and Recon v2.1 estimates of unobserved clonotypes were used to assess repertoire richness. Generation probabilities for all TCRbeta clonotypes obtained by the gDNA method from a handful of donors were computed using OLGA. In its TCRdb copy, this immuneACCESS table keeps in-frame sequences only and misses some clones. Where compared with another copy, unresolved V genes explain less than half of these, and the others have no known cause. D and trimming were read from the DNA, whereas the V and J calls and clone size are those reported in that table. The sample records about 2.3 million clones, about nine tenths of which are singletons. Roughly 0.34% of the sample comes from the top ten.

Material for sequencing was naive CD4+ T cells from PBMCs. Interpreted using the paper, the cell subset or site label stands for: CD45RA+ positively selected. This sequence was found in a man between 18 and 29 years old in good health. Some clones in this sample may be carry-over from other donors' samples. The chain is encoded by TRBV5-1 joined to TRBJ2-7; the D gene is unclear. In nucleotides, the sequence is TGCGCCAGCAGCGACCCGGCGATCTCCTACGAGCAGTACTTC. This codes for CASSDPAISYEQYF.